This is a list of T cell receptor beta chains from one sample in a study of OX40 agonist ivuxolimab in advanced cancers. Some clones are missing from TCRdb's copy, which holds only in-frame ones; the method was immunoSEQ multiplex PCR. In the table there are roughly 70,000 clones, 85% of which are singletons. The source material was CD4+ or CD8+ T cells sorted from blood, sampled in a trial of the OX40 agonist ivuxolimab. These receptors originate from an adult with an advanced solid tumor such as melanoma, head and neck, liver or kidney cancer. Both conserved end residues are part of each CDR3. The D gene is left open where the match is weak. Some rows mark clone size as missing; the rest say once, few, many or name a class of expanded clone.

J: TRBJ1-3
V: TRBV7-2
size: .
D: TRBD1
CDR3: CASSRGPSGSGNTIYF
DNA: TGTGCCAGCAGCAGGGGGCCGAGCGGCTCTGGAAACACCATATATTTT

J: TRBJ2-6
V: TRBV4-3
size: .
D: .
CDR3: CASSQESSGANVLTF
DNA: TGCGCCAGCAGCCAAGAGAGCTCTGGGGCCAACGTCCTGACTTTC

J: TRBJ1-6
V: TRBV19
size: .
D: .
CDR3: CASRSWGGMRNSPLHF
DNA: TGTGCCAGTAGATCCTGGGGAGGGATGCGGAATTCACCCCTCCACTTT

J: TRBJ2-5
V: TRBV11-2
size: few
D: .
CDR3: CASSLGWPGGQTQYF
DNA: TGTGCCAGCAGCTTGGGGTGGCCCGGGGGACAGACCCAGTACTTC

J: TRBJ2-7
V: TRBV27
size: .
D: TRBD1
CDR3: CASSPSDRGSSYEQYF
DNA: TGTGCCAGCAGTCCAAGCGACAGGGGAAGCTCCTACGAGCAGTACTTC

J: TRBJ2-5
V: TRBV5-5
size: .
D: .
CDR3: CASSLRRGLETQYF
DNA: TGTGCCAGCAGCCTGCGCAGGGGATTGGAGACCCAGTACTTC

J: TRBJ1-2
V: TRBV6-5
size: .
D: .
CDR3: CASSPTDTYYGYTF
DNA: TGTGCCAGCAGCCCAACGGACACATACTATGGCTACACCTTC

J: TRBJ2-7
V: TRBV18
size: once
D: .
CDR3: CASSPVTGPTYEQYF
DNA: TGTGCCAGCTCACCAGTGACAGGACCCACCTACGAGCAGTACTTC

J: TRBJ2-2
V: TRBV7-2
size: .
D: TRBD1
CDR3: CTSSSRDRGFAGELFF
DNA: TGTACCAGCAGCTCCCGGGACAGGGGTTTCGCCGGGGAGCTGTTTTTT

J: TRBJ2-1
V: TRBV19
size: .
D: TRBD2
CDR3: CASSKRGGPYNEQFF
DNA: TGTGCCAGTAGCAAGCGGGGGGGCCCCTACAATGAGCAGTTCTTC

J: TRBJ2-7
V: TRBV27
size: .
D: .
CDR3: CASSIGVGSSSYEQYF
DNA: TGTGCCAGCAGCATAGGCGTAGGATCCTCGTCCTACGAGCAGTACTTC

J: TRBJ2-4
V: TRBV7-9
size: few
D: .
CDR3: CASSLNSFQYF
DNA: TGTGCCAGCAGCTTGAACTCGTTTCAGTACTTC

J: TRBJ2-2
V: TRBV6-6
size: few
D: .
CDR3: CASSLEGELFF
DNA: TGTGCCAGCAGTTTGGAGGGGGAGCTGTTTTTT

J: TRBJ2-7
V: TRBV5-4
size: .
D: .
CDR3: CASSQKASYEQYF
DNA: TGTGCCAGCAGCCAGAAGGCCTCCTACGAGCAGTACTTC

J: TRBJ2-5
V: TRBV2
size: once
D: .
CDR3: CASSGDLRGTQYF
DNA: TGTGCCAGCAGTGGGGACCTGCGGGGGACCCAGTACTTC

J: TRBJ1-1
V: TRBV6-5
size: .
D: .
CDR3: CASRDAGRLNTEAFF
DNA: TGTGCCAGCAGAGATGCGGGACGGTTGAACACTGAAGCTTTCTTT

J: TRBJ1-5
V: TRBV7-2
size: few
D: .
CDR3: CASSFYGQTQHF
DNA: TGTGCCAGCAGCTTCTACGGGCAGACCCAGCATTTT

J: TRBJ2-2
V: TRBV7-2
size: .
D: .
CDR3: CASSFGTTNTGELFF
DNA: TGTGCCAGCAGCTTCGGGACAACGAACACCGGGGAGCTGTTTTTT

J: TRBJ2-2
V: TRBV6-1
size: .
D: .
CDR3: CASIGGTNTGELFF
DNA: TGTGCCAGCATCGGCGGAACGAACACCGGGGAGCTGTTTTTT

J: TRBJ2-7
V: TRBV5-1
size: few
D: .
CDR3: CASSLGGRAYGYEQYF
DNA: TGCGCCAGCAGCTTGGGGGGTCGCGCTTACGGGTACGAGCAGTACTTC

J: TRBJ1-3
V: TRBV5-1
size: .
D: .
CDR3: CASSPLGSVGDTIYF
DNA: TGCGCCAGCAGCCCGCTCGGTAGCGTCGGGGACACCATATATTTT

J: TRBJ1-5
V: TRBV18
size: .
D: TRBD1
CDR3: CASSPTGGLSNQPQHF
DNA: TGTGCCAGCTCCCCAACAGGGGGCCTGAGCAATCAGCCCCAGCATTTT

J: TRBJ2-3
V: TRBV7-9
size: .
D: .
CDR3: CASSLAYQSTDTQYF
DNA: TGTGCCAGCAGCTTAGCGTACCAGTCAACAGATACGCAGTATTTT

J: TRBJ1-1
V: TRBV6-5
size: .
D: .
CDR3: CASSLTRYTEAFF
DNA: TGTGCCAGCAGTCTTACTCGTTACACTGAAGCTTTCTTT

J: TRBJ1-1
V: TRBV10-3
size: .
D: TRBD1
CDR3: CAISDRGPNTEAFF
DNA: TGTGCCATCAGTGACAGGGGGCCGAACACTGAAGCTTTCTTT

J: TRBJ2-5
V: TRBV19
size: .
D: TRBD1
CDR3: CASSIGQGAWETQYF
DNA: TGTGCCAGTAGTATTGGACAGGGGGCGTGGGAGACCCAGTACTTC

J: TRBJ1-1
V: TRBV5-1
size: .
D: .
CDR3: CASSLQSLNTEAFF
DNA: TGCGCCAGCAGCTTACAGTCATTGAACACTGAAGCTTTCTTT

J: TRBJ1-5
V: TRBV6-5
size: few
D: .
CDR3: CASSYSWSQPQHF
DNA: TGTGCCAGCAGTTACTCGTGGTCGCAGCCCCAGCATTTT

J: TRBJ1-1
V: TRBV19
size: .
D: TRBD1
CDR3: CASSKWTGEAFF
DNA: TGTGCCAGTAGTAAATGGACAGGTGAAGCTTTCTTT

J: TRBJ1-1
V: TRBV19
size: .
D: TRBD1
CDR3: CASSIVSAGQTEAFF
DNA: TGTGCCAGTAGTATAGTTTCGGCGGGACAGACTGAAGCTTTCTTT

J: TRBJ2-7
V: TRBV4-2
size: .
D: TRBD2
CDR3: CASSRTSGTSGSSYEQYF
DNA: TGTGCCAGCAGCCGAACCTCCGGGACTAGCGGAAGCTCCTACGAGCAGTACTTC

J: TRBJ2-1
V: TRBV6-6
size: .
D: TRBD2
CDR3: CASSLTSAPYNEQFF
DNA: TGTGCCAGCAGTCTTACTAGCGCGCCGTACAATGAGCAGTTCTTC

J: TRBJ2-3
V: TRBV19
size: .
D: .
CDR3: CASRDGSTDTQYF
DNA: TGTGCCAGTAGGGACGGCAGCACAGATACGCAGTATTTT

J: TRBJ2-1
V: TRBV5-6
size: .
D: .
CDR3: CASSPGWSNEQFF
DNA: TGTGCCAGCAGCCCGGGTTGGAGCAATGAGCAGTTCTTC

J: TRBJ2-7
V: TRBV7-9
size: once
D: .
CDR3: CASSSIREQYF
DNA: TGTGCCAGCAGCTCTATCCGGGAGCAGTACTTC

J: TRBJ1-1
V: TRBV5-6
size: .
D: .
CDR3: CASSLVGGQGNTEAFF
DNA: TGTGCCAGCAGCTTGGTCGGGGGGCAAGGGAACACTGAAGCTTTCTTT

J: TRBJ2-2
V: TRBV7-8
size: .
D: .
CDR3: CASSLPYHSTGELFF
DNA: TGTGCCAGCAGCTTACCCTATCACAGCACCGGGGAGCTGTTTTTT

J: TRBJ1-2
V: TRBV18
size: .
D: .
CDR3: CASSPGGSYGYTF
DNA: TGTGCCAGCTCACCCGGGGGTTCCTATGGCTACACCTTC

J: TRBJ1-6
V: TRBV7-9
size: .
D: .
CDR3: CASSIGGGTYSPLHF
DNA: TGTGCCAGCAGCATTGGAGGGGGGACTTATTCACCCCTCCACTTT

J: TRBJ2-1
V: TRBV5-1
size: .
D: .
CDR3: CASSVGTSGNEQFF
DNA: TGCGCCAGCAGCGTGGGGACATCTGGGAATGAGCAGTTCTTC

J: TRBJ1-3
V: TRBV29-1
size: many
D: .
CDR3: CSVVKGAGNTIYF
DNA: TGCAGCGTTGTGAAGGGAGCTGGAAACACCATATATTTT

J: TRBJ1-2
V: TRBV6-6
size: .
D: .
CDR3: CASQAHLDYGYTF
DNA: TGTGCCAGCCAGGCCCACTTAGACTATGGCTACACCTTC

J: TRBJ2-5
V: TRBV2
size: .
D: .
CDR3: CASSDVQRTQYF
DNA: TGTGCCAGCAGTGATGTTCAGAGGACCCAGTACTTC

J: TRBJ2-3
V: TRBV29-1
size: .
D: TRBD2
CDR3: CSVEREFGGGADTQYF
DNA: TGCAGCGTTGAAAGGGAGTTTGGCGGGGGGGCGGATACGCAGTATTTT

J: TRBJ2-2
V: TRBV19
size: .
D: TRBD1
CDR3: CASGTGTGITGELFF
DNA: TGTGCCAGTGGAACCGGGACAGGGATTACCGGGGAGCTGTTTTTT

J: TRBJ2-5
V: TRBV6-1
size: .
D: .
CDR3: CASQRQLQETQYF
DNA: TGTGCCAGCCAGAGGCAGCTACAAGAGACCCAGTACTTC

J: TRBJ2-2
V: TRBV5-1
size: .
D: .
CDR3: CASSFGGSGELFF
DNA: TGCGCCAGCAGCTTCGGGGGTTCCGGGGAGCTGTTTTTT

J: TRBJ2-7
V: TRBV19
size: .
D: .
CDR3: CASGGTMGREQYF
DNA: TGTGCCAGTGGCGGGACAATGGGACGCGAGCAGTACTTC

J: TRBJ1-1
V: TRBV6-1
size: once
D: .
CDR3: CASSELWGTEAFF
DNA: TGTGCCAGCAGTGAACTGTGGGGCACTGAAGCTTTCTTT

J: TRBJ1-3
V: TRBV2
size: .
D: .
CDR3: CASSEGVGNTIYF
DNA: TGTGCCAGCAGTGAAGGGGTCGGAAACACCATATATTTT

J: TRBJ1-5
V: TRBV9
size: .
D: .
CDR3: CASSVDWRENQPQHF
DNA: TGTGCCAGCAGCGTAGATTGGCGGGAAAATCAGCCCCAGCATTTT